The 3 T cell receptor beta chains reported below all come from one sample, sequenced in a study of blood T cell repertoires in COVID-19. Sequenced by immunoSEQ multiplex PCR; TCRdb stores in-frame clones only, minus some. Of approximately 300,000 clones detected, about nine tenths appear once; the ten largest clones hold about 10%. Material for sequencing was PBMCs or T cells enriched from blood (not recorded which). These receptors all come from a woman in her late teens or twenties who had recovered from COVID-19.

The CDR3, as DNA: TGTGCCAGCAGCTTCCTAAAGACAGGGGACTTAAACACTGAAGCTTTCTTT. Its protein is CASSFLKTGDLNTEAFF. The J gene is TRBJ1-1, the V gene TRBV7-9, with 8 bases aligning to TRBD1. With 3 bases clipped from V and 2 bases from J, the junction kept 11 bases outside the gene matches. Germline CDR1 is SEHNR and CDR2 is FQNEAQ (reference sequence). This CDR3 is 17 amino acids long.

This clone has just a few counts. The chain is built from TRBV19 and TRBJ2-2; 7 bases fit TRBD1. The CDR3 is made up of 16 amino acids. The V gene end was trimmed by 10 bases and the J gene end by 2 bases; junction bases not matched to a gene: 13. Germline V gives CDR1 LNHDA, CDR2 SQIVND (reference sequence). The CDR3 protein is CATREQGRLNTGELFF. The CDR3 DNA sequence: TGTGCCACCCGCGAACAGGGGCGACTTAACACCGGGGAGCTGTTTTTT. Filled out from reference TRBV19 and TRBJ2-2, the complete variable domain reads DGGITQSPKYLFRKEGQNVTLSCEQNLNHDAMYWYRQDPGQGLRLIYYSQIVNDFQKGDIAEGYSVSREKKESFPLTVTSAQKNPTAFYLCATREQGRLNTGELFFGEGSRLTVL.

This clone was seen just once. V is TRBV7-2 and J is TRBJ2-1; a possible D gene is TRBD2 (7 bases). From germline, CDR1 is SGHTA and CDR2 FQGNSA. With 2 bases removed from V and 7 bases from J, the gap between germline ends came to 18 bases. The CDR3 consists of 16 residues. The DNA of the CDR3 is TGTGCCAGCAGCTTACTTGGAGGGGGGGCTACGAATGAGCAGTTCTTC. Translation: CASSLLGGGATNEQFF.